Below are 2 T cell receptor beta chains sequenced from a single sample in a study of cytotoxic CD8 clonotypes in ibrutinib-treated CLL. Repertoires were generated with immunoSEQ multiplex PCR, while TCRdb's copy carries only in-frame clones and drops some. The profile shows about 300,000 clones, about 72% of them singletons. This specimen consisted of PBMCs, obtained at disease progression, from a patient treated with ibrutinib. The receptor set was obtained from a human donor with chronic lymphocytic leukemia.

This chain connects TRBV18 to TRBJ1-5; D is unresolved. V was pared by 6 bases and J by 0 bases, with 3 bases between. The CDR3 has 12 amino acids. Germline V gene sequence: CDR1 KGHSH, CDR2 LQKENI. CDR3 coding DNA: TGTGCCAGCTCGGTTAGCAATCAGCCCCAGCATTTT. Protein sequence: CASSVSNQPQHF.

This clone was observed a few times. The CDR3 region is CASSRPSGGSTGELFF. CDR3 DNA: TGTGCCAGCAGCCGCCCTAGCGGGGGGTCCACCGGGGAGCTGTTTTTT. The chain joins TRBV7-6 to TRBJ2-2; TRBD2 aligns across 11 bases. Germline V gene data show CDR1 as SGHVS and CDR2 as FNYEAQ. V shed 5 bases and J 4 bases; nucleotides not matched to a gene: 6. This CDR3 is built from 16 residues.